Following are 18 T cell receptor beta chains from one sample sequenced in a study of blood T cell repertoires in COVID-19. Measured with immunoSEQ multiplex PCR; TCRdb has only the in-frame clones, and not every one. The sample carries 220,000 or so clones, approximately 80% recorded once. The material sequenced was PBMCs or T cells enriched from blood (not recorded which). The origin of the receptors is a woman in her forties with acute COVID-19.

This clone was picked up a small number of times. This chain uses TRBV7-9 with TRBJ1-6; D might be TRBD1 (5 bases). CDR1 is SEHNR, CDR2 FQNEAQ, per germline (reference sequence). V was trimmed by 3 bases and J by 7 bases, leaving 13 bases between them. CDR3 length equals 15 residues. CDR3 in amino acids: CASSFVGGVNSPLHF. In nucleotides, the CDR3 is TGTGCCAGCAGCTTCGTTGGGGGGGTGAATTCACCCCTCCACTTT.

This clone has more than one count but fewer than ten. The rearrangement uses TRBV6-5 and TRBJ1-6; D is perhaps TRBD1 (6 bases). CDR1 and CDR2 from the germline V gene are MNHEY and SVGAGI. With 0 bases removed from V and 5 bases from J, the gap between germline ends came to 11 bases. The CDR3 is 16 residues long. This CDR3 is CASSYSDRANNSPLHF. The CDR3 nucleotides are TGTGCCAGCAGTTACTCGGACAGAGCTAATAATTCACCCCTCCACTTT.

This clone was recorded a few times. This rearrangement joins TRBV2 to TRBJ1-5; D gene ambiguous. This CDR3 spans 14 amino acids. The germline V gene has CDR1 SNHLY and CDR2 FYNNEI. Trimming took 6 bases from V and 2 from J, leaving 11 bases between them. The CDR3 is CASSGERGNQPQHF. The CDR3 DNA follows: TGTGCCAGCAGCGGGGAGAGGGGCAATCAGCCCCAGCATTTT.

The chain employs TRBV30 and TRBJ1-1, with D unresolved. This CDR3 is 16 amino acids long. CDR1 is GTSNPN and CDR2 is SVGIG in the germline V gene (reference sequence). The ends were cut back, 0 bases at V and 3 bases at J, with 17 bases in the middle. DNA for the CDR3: TGTGCCTGGAGTGTACGAGGGCGAAGGGTGGACACTGAAGCTTTCTTT. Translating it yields CAWSVRGRRVDTEAFF.

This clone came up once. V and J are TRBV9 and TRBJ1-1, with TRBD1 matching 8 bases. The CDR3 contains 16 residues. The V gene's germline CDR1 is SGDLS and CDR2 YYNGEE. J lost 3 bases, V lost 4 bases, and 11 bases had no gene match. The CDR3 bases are TGTGCCAGCAGCCCCCGGACAGGGCTGGGTGACACTGAAGCTTTCTTT. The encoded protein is CASSPRTGLGDTEAFF.

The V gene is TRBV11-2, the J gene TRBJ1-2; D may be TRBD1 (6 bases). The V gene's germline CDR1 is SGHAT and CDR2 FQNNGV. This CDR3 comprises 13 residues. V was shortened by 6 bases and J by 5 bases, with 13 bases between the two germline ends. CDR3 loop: CASSLAGEYGYTF. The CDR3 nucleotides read TGTGCCAGCAGTTTGGCAGGGGAGTATGGCTACACCTTC.

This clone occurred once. The CDR3 is CATTKGGTFDEKLFF. CDR3 DNA sequence: TGTGCCACCACTAAAGGAGGGACGTTTGATGAAAAACTGTTTTTT. This chain connects TRBV10-3 to TRBJ1-4; D is perhaps TRBD1 (5 bases). This CDR3 comprises 15 residues. V gave up 10 bases and J gave up 6 bases, with 21 bases separating them. Germline loops: CDR1 ENHRY, CDR2 SYGVKD.

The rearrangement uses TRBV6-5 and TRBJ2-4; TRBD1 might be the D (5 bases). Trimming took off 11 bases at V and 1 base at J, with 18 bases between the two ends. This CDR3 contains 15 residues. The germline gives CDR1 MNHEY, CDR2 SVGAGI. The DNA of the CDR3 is TGTGCCTCCCGGTCAGGGTCGAGGGCCAAAAACATTCAGTACTTC. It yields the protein CASRSGSRAKNIQYF.

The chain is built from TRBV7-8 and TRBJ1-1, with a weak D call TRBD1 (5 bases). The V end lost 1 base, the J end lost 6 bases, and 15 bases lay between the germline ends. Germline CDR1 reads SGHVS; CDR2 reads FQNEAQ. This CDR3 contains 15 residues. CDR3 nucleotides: TGTGCCAGCAGCTTAGTGGAAGGATGGGGGGCTGAAGCTTTCTTT. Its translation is CASSLVEGWGAEAFF.

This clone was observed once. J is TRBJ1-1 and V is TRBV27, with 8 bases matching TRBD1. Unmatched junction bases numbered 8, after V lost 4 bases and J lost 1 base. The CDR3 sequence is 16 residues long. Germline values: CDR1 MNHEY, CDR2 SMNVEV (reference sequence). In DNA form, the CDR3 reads TGTGCCAGCAGTTCGACAGGGGCAACTAGGAACACTGAAGCTTTCTTT. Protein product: CASSSTGATRNTEAFF.

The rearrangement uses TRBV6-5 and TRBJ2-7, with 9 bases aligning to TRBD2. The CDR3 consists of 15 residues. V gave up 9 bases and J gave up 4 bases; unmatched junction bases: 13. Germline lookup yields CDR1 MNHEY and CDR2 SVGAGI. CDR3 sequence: CASQSGRSRLYEQYF. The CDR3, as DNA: TGTGCCAGTCAGAGCGGGAGGAGTCGTCTGTACGAGCAGTACTTC.

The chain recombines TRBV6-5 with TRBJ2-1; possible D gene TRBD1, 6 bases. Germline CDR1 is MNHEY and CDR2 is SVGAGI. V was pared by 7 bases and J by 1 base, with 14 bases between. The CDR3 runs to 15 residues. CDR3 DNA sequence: TGTGCCAGCACCCCAGCGACAGGTTCCTACAATGAGCAGTTCTTC. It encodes CASTPATGSYNEQFF.

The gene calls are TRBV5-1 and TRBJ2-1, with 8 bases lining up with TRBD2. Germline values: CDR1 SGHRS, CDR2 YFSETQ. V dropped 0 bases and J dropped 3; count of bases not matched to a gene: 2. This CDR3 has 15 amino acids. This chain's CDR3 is CASSLGGGIYNEQFF. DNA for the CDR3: TGCGCCAGCAGCTTGGGCGGGGGGATCTACAATGAGCAGTTCTTC.

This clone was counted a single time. CDR3: CASSLAGQSYEQYF. CDR3 DNA sequence: TGTGCCAGCAGCTTAGCGGGACAGTCCTACGAGCAGTACTTC. The rearrangement uses TRBV7-8 and TRBJ2-7; TRBD1 matches 7 bases. Germline CDR1 is SGHVS and CDR2 is FQNEAQ. The CDR3 consists of 14 residues. With V trimmed by 0 bases and J by 1 base, 0 bases remained unmatched.

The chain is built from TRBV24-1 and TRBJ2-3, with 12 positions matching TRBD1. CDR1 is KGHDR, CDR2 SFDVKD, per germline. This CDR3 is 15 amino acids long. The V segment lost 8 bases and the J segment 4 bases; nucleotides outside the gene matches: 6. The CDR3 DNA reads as TGTGCCACCAATTCAGGGACAGGGGGCGCAGATACGCAGTATTTT. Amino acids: CATNSGTGGADTQYF.

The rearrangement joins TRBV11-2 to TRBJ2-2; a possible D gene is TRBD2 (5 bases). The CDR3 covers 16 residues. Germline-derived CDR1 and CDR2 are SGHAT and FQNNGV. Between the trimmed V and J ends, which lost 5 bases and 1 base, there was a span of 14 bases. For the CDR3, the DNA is TGTGCCAGCAGCGAGGCGGCGGGCCTGAACACCGGGGAGCTGTTTTTT. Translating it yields CASSEAAGLNTGELFF.

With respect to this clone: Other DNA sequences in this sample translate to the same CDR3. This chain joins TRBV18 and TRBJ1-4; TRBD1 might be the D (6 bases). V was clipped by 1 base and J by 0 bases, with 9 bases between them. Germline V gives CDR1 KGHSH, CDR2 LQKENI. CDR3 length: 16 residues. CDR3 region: CASSPRQGTTNEKLFF. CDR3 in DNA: TGTGCCAGCTCACCACGTCAGGGGACAACTAATGAAAAACTGTTTTTT. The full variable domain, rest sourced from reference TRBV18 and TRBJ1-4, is NAGVMQNPRHLVRRRGQEARLRCSPMKGHSHVYWYRQLPEEGLKFMVYLQKENIIDESGMPKERFSAEFPKEGPSILRIQQVVRGDSAAYFCASSPRQGTTNEKLFFGSGTQLSVL.

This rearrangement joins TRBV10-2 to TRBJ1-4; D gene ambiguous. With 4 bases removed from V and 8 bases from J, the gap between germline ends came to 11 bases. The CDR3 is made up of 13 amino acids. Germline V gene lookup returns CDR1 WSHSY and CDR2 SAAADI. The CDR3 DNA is TGCGCCAGCAGTGTCCGGGGTAGGGAAAAACTGTTTTTT. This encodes CASSVRGREKLFF.